These 6 T cell receptor beta chains originate from one sample sequenced in a study of shared clonotypes between healthy human individuals. Data came from immunoSEQ multiplex PCR; TCRdb stores just in-frame clones and leaves some out. The table includes around 990,000 clones, around three quarters detected once. The sequencing sample was made of memory CD4+ T cells from PBMCs. Subset meaning: CD45RA-negative fraction. All receptors come from a man aged 18 to 35 in good health. Some clones in this sample may be carry-over from other donors' samples.

V gene TRBV5-4 combines with J gene TRBJ2-7; D ambiguous. The V gene lost 4 bases and the J gene lost 3 bases, with 11 bases spanning the gap. From germline, CDR1 is SGHNT and CDR2 YYREEE (reference sequence). The CDR3 is 13 residues long. Here the CDR3 reads CASSRNSFYEQYF. CDR3 DNA sequence: TGTGCCAGCAGCCGAAATTCGTTCTACGAGCAGTACTTC. The full variable domain, rest sourced from reference TRBV5-4 and TRBJ2-7, is ETGVTQSPTHLIKTRGQQVTLRCSSQSGHNTVSWYQQALGQGPQFIFQYYREEENGRGNFPPRFSGLQFPNYSSELNVNALELDDSALYLCASSRNSFYEQYFGPGTRLTVT.

This clone is a singleton in its sample. J is TRBJ1-2 and V is TRBV28; perhaps TRBD1 as D (5 bases). The V and J ends lost 6 bases and 4 bases respectively, with 18 bases between them. Germline V gene sequence: CDR1 MDHEN, CDR2 SYDVKM. This CDR3 is 15 amino acids long. CDR3 region: CASSFSSGGGYGYTF. Written as DNA, the CDR3 is TGTGCCAGCAGCTTCTCGTCGGGGGGTGGCTATGGCTACACCTTC.

This clone showed up just a few times. V and J are TRBV30 and TRBJ2-1; D remains unclear. V dropped 5 bases and J dropped 5 bases, with 7 bases sitting between them. This CDR3 region has 11 residues. CDR1 is GTSNPN and CDR2 is SVGIG in the germline V gene (reference sequence). The CDR3 loop is CAWSVDNEQFF. The CDR3, as DNA: TGTGCCTGGTCCGTAGACAATGAGCAGTTCTTC.

This clone was recorded a few times. The sample carries other DNA sequences with the same CDR3. The V and J genes are TRBV29-1 and TRBJ2-3, with 8 bases aligning to TRBD1. Germline V gene lookup returns CDR1 SQVTM and CDR2 ANQGSEA. The CDR3 is made up of 13 amino acids. The trim removed 7 bases at V and 3 bases at J, leaving 6 bases unmatched. The CDR3 here is CSADRGGTDTQYF. DNA for the CDR3: TGCAGCGCCGACAGGGGTGGAACAGATACGCAGTATTTT.

The rearrangement uses TRBV6-1 and TRBJ2-3; a possible D gene is TRBD1 (5 bases). The ends were cut back, 6 bases at V and 2 bases at J, with 9 bases in the middle. The length of the CDR3 is 13 residues. In germline, CDR1 is MNHNS, CDR2 SASEGT. The CDR3 DNA sequence: TGTGCCAGCAGCGACAGTTACACAGATACGCAGTATTTT. Protein sequence: CASSDSYTDTQYF.

The chain recombines TRBV5-1 with TRBJ2-7, with D perhaps matching TRBD1 (6 bases). V lost 3 bases and J lost 4, with 20 bases in between. CDR3 length: 16 residues. Germline CDR1 SGHRS, CDR2 YFSETQ. The CDR3 is CASSSNTGSLSYEQYF. The CDR3 DNA is TGCGCCAGCAGCTCCAACACAGGGAGTTTGTCTTACGAGCAGTACTTC. Complete variable domain (other parts from reference TRBV5-1 and TRBJ2-7): KAGVTQTPRYLIKTRGQQVTLSCSPISGHRSVSWYQQTPGQGLQFLFEYFSETQRNKGNFPGRFSGRQFSNSRSEMNVSTLELGDSALYLCASSSNTGSLSYEQYFGPGTRLTVT.